Listed here are 2 T cell receptor beta chains from one sample, sequenced in a study of immune cell composition in non-small cell lung cancer. Only in-frame clones appear in the TCRdb table, and some are missing; sequencing was by immunoSEQ multiplex PCR. In the table there are over 6,000 clones, around 78% of which are singletons. Sequencing was done on a sample of lung tumor tissue. The source is a human donor with non-small cell lung cancer.

The chain's CDR3 is CASSRRGDRETQYF. Here the CDR3 DNA reads TGTGCCAGCAGCCGCCGGGGGGACAGGGAGACCCAGTACTTC. J is TRBJ2-5 and V is TRBV7-2, with a tentative D call TRBD1 (8 bases). Trimming cost V 5 bases and J 5 bases, with 15 bases left between them. Germline V gene lookup returns CDR1 SGHTA and CDR2 FQGNSA. This CDR3 has 14 residues.

V usage is TRBV7-8 and J usage is TRBJ2-7; D possibly corresponds to TRBD1 (5 bases). Germline-derived CDR1 and CDR2 are SGHVS and FQNEAQ. Between the trimmed V and J ends, which lost 2 bases and 4 bases, there was a span of 12 bases. CDR3 size: 14 residues. CDR3 bases: TGTGCCAGCAGCTTAAGGGGCCAGGGTTACGAGCAGTACTTC. Translated, it gives CASSLRGQGYEQYF.